The clone carrying this T cell receptor beta chain was seen once. What it recognizes is unknown. Germline values: CDR1 DFQATT, CDR2 SNEGSKA (reference sequence). The CDR3 is 12 amino acids. The data belong to a study of regulatory T cells in long-lasting Graves disease. Sample time point: persistent/refractory GD, antithyroid drugs over 5 years with positive TRAb. PBMC RNA served as the TCR library source. Study-wide results and limits: TCR diversity was lower in persistent Graves' patients (versus newly diagnosed ones). New patients shared around 1,000 public clonotypes, and persistent patients shared more, with over 2,500.

HTBI primers from iRepertoire and Arm-PCR of CDR3 regions yielded the TCR beta libraries. In the source study's methods: Among the samples, approximately 60 TRBV and 14 TRBJ segments were identified. TCRdb reprocessed the multiplex PCR reads via MiXCR and lists one record per CDR3 protein. What appears here as the V and J calls and clone size reflects TCRdb's work, not the paper's. The sample includes 250,000 to 300,000 distinct CDR3 sequences, approximately 20% of them seen just once. This chain links TRBV20-1 with TRBJ2-5; TRBD1 might be the D (6 bases). The TCR comes from a female donor with Graves disease. The material was peripheral blood mononuclear cells (PBMCs), obtained when the disease was refractory, from a patient treated with antithyroid drugs. The CDR3 nucleotides are TGCTGTGTCGCTGGGGGCGAAGAGACCCAGTACTTC. This encodes CCVAGGEETQYF.